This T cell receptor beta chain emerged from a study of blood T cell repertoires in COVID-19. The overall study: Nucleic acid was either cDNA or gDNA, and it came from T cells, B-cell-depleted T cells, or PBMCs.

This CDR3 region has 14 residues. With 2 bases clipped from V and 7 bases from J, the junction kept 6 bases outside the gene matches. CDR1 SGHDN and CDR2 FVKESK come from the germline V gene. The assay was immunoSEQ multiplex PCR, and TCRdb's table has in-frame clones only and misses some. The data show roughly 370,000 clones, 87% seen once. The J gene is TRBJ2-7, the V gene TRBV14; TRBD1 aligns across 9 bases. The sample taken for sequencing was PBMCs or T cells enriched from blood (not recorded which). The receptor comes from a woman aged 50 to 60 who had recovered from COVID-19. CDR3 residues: CASSQRDRVREQYF. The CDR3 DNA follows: TGTGCCAGCAGCCAAAGGGACAGGGTAAGAGAGCAGTACTTC.